The present T cell receptor beta chain was sequenced within a study of OX40 agonist ivuxolimab in advanced cancers. Study overall: Of mixed ages from about 23 to 90 and averaging approximately 60 years, the group was more than 65% male.

The CDR3 has 15 amino acids. Germline trimming cut 6 bases from V and 5 bases from J; bases unmatched to any gene: 12. Germline CDR1 reads MNHNS; CDR2 reads SASEGT. Profiling relied on immunoSEQ multiplex PCR, and the TCRdb table lists in-frame clones only, not all of them. Altogether about 76,000 clones are present, approximately 85% being singletons, with the ten largest covering 0.61%. This clone was picked up one time. This clonotype was obtained from an adult with an advanced solid tumor such as melanoma, head and neck, liver or kidney cancer. Specimen: CD4+ or CD8+ T cells sorted from blood, collected in a trial of the OX40 agonist ivuxolimab. This sequence joins TRBV6-1 and TRBJ1-2; 7 bases line up with TRBD1. CDR3 in amino acids: CASRMGTALLYGYTF. CDR3 bases: TGTGCCAGCAGGATGGGGACAGCTTTGTTGTATGGCTACACCTTC.